This TCR beta chain was identified during a study of CD8+CD57+ T cells in acquired aplastic anemia. Genomic DNA templated the TCR beta VDJ and CDR3 profiling. TCRdb reanalysed the reads using MiXCR and keeps one entry per CDR3 protein. The table shows roughly 420,000 distinct CDR3 sequences, with about two thirds occurring only once. Comment on this clonotype: The DNA is left out, because the CDR3 cannot be placed on it with certainty; the CDR3 is given as TCRdb lists it.

Germline values: CDR1 SGHTA, CDR2 FQGNSA. The CDR3 spans 16 residues, counting both ends. The TCR sequence derives from a human donor in good health, serving as a control. The V call is TRBV7-2, the J call TRBJ1-6. Sequencing was done on a sample of sorted CD4+, CD8+, or CD8+CD57+ T cells (not recorded which) from PBMCs. CDR3 region: CASSSNGYEQYFGLHF.